This T cell receptor beta chain comes out of a study of response to subunit inactivated influenza vaccine. TCRdb re-analysed the RT-PCR reads in MiXCR, keeping a single row per CDR3 protein. The sample has approximately 500,000 distinct CDR3 sequences, around 13% seen once. The CDR3 consists of 14 residues. V shed 5 bases and J shed 4 bases, with 12 bases lying between them. V usage is TRBV12-3 or TRBV12-4 and J usage is TRBJ1-3; no definite D call. The sequence was obtained from a man between 50 and 59 years old who received an inactivated influenza vaccine. This sample comprised PBMCs from blood, obtained 11 to 12 days after vaccination. CDR3: CASSAGVDGNTIYF. The CDR3 DNA reads TGTGCCAGCAGTGCAGGAGTAGACGGAAACACCATATATTTT.